The 17 T cell receptor beta chains presented below share a single source sample, sequenced in a study of radiotherapy plus CTLA-4 blockade in lung cancer. Produced via immunoSEQ multiplex PCR; TCRdb's table is partial and in-frame only. The sample records some 50,000 clones, 65% to 85% being singletons. This material consisted of peripheral blood, taken from a patient treated with radiotherapy plus ipilimumab. The receptor set was obtained from a human donor with non-small cell lung cancer who had a partial response to radiotherapy plus ipilimumab.

The rearrangement uses TRBV29-1 and TRBJ1-1; 7 bases match TRBD1. CDR3 length: 14 amino acids. The germline gives CDR1 SQVTM, CDR2 ANQGSEA. Germline trimming cut 8 bases from V and 1 base from J; bases unmatched to any gene: 10. Here the CDR3 reads CSSDRASSNTEAFF. CDR3 coding DNA: TGCAGCTCTGACAGGGCGTCTTCGAACACTGAAGCTTTCTTT.

This clone is a singleton in its sample. This chain links TRBV15 with TRBJ2-5; D is possibly TRBD2 (5 bases). This CDR3 comprises 15 residues. The germline gives CDR1 LNHNV, CDR2 YYDKDF (reference sequence). V lost 0 bases, J lost 2 bases, and 10 bases lay in between. This CDR3 is CATSRDRGEQETQYF. CDR3 bases: TGTGCCACCAGCAGAGATCGGGGTGAGCAAGAGACCCAGTACTTC.

This sequence joins TRBV11-3 and TRBJ2-1; 9 bases map to TRBD2. The CDR3 spans 16 residues. V shed 5 bases, J shed 5 bases, and the junction held 10 bases outside the gene matches. Germline CDR1 SGHNT, CDR2 YENEEA. CDR3 sequence (DNA): TGTGCCAGCAGCAGCCGACGTAGCGGGGGTGACAATGAGCAGTTCTTC. Protein product: CASSSRRSGGDNEQFF.

The chain recombines TRBV4-2 with TRBJ1-2; tentatively, D is TRBD1 (5 bases). The CDR3 totals 16 residues. Trimming removed 3 bases from V and 1 base from J, with 15 bases in between. Germline V gene lookup returns CDR1 LGHNA and CDR2 YNFKEQ. The CDR3 coding sequence is TGTGCCAGCAGCCACCCCTCAGGCGACAGTAACTATGGCTACACCTTC. This sequence encodes CASSHPSGDSNYGYTF.

The rearrangement uses TRBV6-1 and TRBJ2-3; 8 bases line up with TRBD1. The V segment lost 0 bases and the J segment 3 bases; nucleotides outside the gene matches: 5. Germline V gene data show CDR1 as MNHNS and CDR2 as SASEGT. The CDR3 has 16 residues. The CDR3 region is CASSEAGDRRTDTQYF. The CDR3 nucleotides are TGTGCCAGCAGTGAAGCGGGGGACAGGAGGACAGATACGCAGTATTTT.

CDR3 nucleotides: TGTGCCACCAGCAGAGATCGGGTCGCCCTAGGGGGCAATCAGCCCCAGCATTTT. Residues: CATSRDRVALGGNQPQHF. The V and J genes are TRBV15 and TRBJ1-5, with TRBD1 as a possible D gene (5 bases). Per the germline V gene, CDR1 is LNHNV and CDR2 is YYDKDF (reference sequence). Trimming cost V 0 bases and J 2 bases, with 17 bases left between them. The length of the CDR3 is 18 residues.

This sequence joins TRBV7-8 and TRBJ1-1; 8 bases agree with TRBD1. The CDR3 sequence is 16 residues long. The germline gives CDR1 SGHVS, CDR2 FQNEAQ. The V gene end was trimmed by 2 bases and the J gene end by 4 bases; junction bases not matched to a gene: 9. The DNA for the CDR3 is TGTGCCAGCAGCTTACTCCTCGGACAGGGTGTCACTGAAGCTTTCTTT. Translation gives CASSLLLGQGVTEAFF.

This chain links TRBV5-6 with TRBJ2-3; TRBD1 matches at 8 bases. Germline CDR1 reads SGHDT; CDR2 reads YYEEEE. The CDR3 covers 15 residues. The trim removed 2 bases at V and 6 bases at J, leaving 8 bases unmatched. The CDR3, as DNA: TGTGCCAGCAGCTTTTTCCAGGGGGCTGACGATACGCAGTATTTT. The encoded protein is CASSFFQGADDTQYF.

The V gene is TRBV27, the J gene TRBJ1-1; 9 bases are a match to TRBD1. This CDR3 comprises 15 residues. Germline CDR1 is MNHEY and CDR2 is SMNVEV (reference sequence). V shed 7 bases, J shed 4 bases, and the junction held 10 bases outside the gene matches. DNA for the CDR3: TGTGCCAGCACCCTAGCCGGGACAGGGAGCACTGAAGCTTTCTTT. It translates to CASTLAGTGSTEAFF.

V gene TRBV28 combines with J gene TRBJ1-5, with D possibly TRBD1 on 5 matching bases. Trimming took 3 bases from V and 6 from J, leaving 9 bases between them. Germline V gene sequence: CDR1 MDHEN, CDR2 SYDVKM. The CDR3 length is 13 residues. The CDR3 region has the DNA TGTGCCAGCAGTTTGGGGGGGACTCAGCCCCAGCATTTT. Protein product: CASSLGGTQPQHF.

The CDR3 here is CSVSLGQGFTGELFF. CDR3 coding DNA: TGCAGCGTCTCTCTGGGACAGGGTTTCACCGGGGAGCTGTTTTTT. The rearrangement joins TRBV29-1 to TRBJ2-2; the match to TRBD1 covers 9 bases. Germline V gene lookup returns CDR1 SQVTM and CDR2 ANQGSEA. Losses at the gene ends were 6 bases for V and 4 bases for J; bases not matched to a gene: 9. The CDR3 extends over 15 amino acids.

The sample holds a few counts of this clone. The chain has TRBV14 and TRBJ1-1; D is unclear. This CDR3 region has 15 residues. The germline gives CDR1 SGHDN, CDR2 FVKESK. Trimming left V 0 bases short and J 6 bases short, with 14 bases between. The CDR3 loop reads CASSQDTVYASEAFF. The CDR3 DNA is TGTGCCAGCAGCCAAGATACAGTTTATGCATCTGAAGCTTTCTTT.

The V and J genes are TRBV9 and TRBJ2-1; 9 nucleotides align to TRBD2. The CDR3 length is 16 residues. Germline CDR1 is SGDLS and CDR2 is YYNGEE. V lost 0 bases, J lost 7 bases, and 8 bases stayed unmatched. The CDR3: CASSVGSRGGGNEQFF. The CDR3 nucleotides are TGTGCCAGCAGCGTAGGCTCGCGGGGGGGCGGAAATGAGCAGTTCTTC. Based on the CDR3 plus reference TRBV9 and TRBJ2-1, the full variable domain is DSGVTQTPKHLITATGQRVTLRCSPRSGDLSVYWYQQSLDQGLQFLIQYYNGEERAKGNILERFSAQQFPDLHSELNLSSLELGDSALYFCASSVGSRGGGNEQFFGPGTRLTVL.

The chain uses TRBV7-3 and TRBJ2-3, with a possible D match to TRBD1 (7 bases). Germline lookup yields CDR1 SGHTA and CDR2 FQGTGA. The germline V and J ends were trimmed by 1 base and 1 base, with 12 bases remaining between them. The CDR3 has 16 residues. The CDR3 DNA sequence: TGTGCCAGCAGCTTAAGGAGGGGGACAGGCACAGATACGCAGTATTTT. Protein product: CASSLRRGTGTDTQYF.

To note about this clone: Other DNA sequences of this sample code for an identical CDR3. J is TRBJ1-2 and V is TRBV9, with TRBD1 matching 7 bases. The junction had 10 bases not matched to a gene; V was cut back by 0 bases and J by 8 bases. In germline, CDR1 is SGDLS, CDR2 YYNGEE. This CDR3 has 15 residues. The CDR3, as DNA: TGTGCCAGCAGCGTAGATAACAGGGGACGAGGAGGCTACACCTTC. Translation: CASSVDNRGRGGYTF.

This clone showed up just once. V is TRBV6-5 and J is TRBJ2-7; TRBD1 matches 7 bases. Germline CDR1 MNHEY, CDR2 SVGAGI. V dropped 8 bases and J dropped 4; count of bases not matched to a gene: 11. This CDR3 spans 14 amino acids. CDR3 nucleotides: TGTGCCAGCCGACTCCCGACAGGGTCGTACGAGCAGTACTTC. It translates to CASRLPTGSYEQYF.

The gene calls are TRBV5-6 and TRBJ1-1, with a tentative D call TRBD1 (5 bases). Germline V gene sequence: CDR1 SGHDT, CDR2 YYEEEE. The V gene lost 5 bases and the J gene lost 1 base, with 6 bases spanning the gap. The CDR3 spans 12 residues. The CDR3 DNA reads as TGTGCCAGCAGTACAGGGAACACTGAAGCTTTCTTT. Protein: CASSTGNTEAFF.